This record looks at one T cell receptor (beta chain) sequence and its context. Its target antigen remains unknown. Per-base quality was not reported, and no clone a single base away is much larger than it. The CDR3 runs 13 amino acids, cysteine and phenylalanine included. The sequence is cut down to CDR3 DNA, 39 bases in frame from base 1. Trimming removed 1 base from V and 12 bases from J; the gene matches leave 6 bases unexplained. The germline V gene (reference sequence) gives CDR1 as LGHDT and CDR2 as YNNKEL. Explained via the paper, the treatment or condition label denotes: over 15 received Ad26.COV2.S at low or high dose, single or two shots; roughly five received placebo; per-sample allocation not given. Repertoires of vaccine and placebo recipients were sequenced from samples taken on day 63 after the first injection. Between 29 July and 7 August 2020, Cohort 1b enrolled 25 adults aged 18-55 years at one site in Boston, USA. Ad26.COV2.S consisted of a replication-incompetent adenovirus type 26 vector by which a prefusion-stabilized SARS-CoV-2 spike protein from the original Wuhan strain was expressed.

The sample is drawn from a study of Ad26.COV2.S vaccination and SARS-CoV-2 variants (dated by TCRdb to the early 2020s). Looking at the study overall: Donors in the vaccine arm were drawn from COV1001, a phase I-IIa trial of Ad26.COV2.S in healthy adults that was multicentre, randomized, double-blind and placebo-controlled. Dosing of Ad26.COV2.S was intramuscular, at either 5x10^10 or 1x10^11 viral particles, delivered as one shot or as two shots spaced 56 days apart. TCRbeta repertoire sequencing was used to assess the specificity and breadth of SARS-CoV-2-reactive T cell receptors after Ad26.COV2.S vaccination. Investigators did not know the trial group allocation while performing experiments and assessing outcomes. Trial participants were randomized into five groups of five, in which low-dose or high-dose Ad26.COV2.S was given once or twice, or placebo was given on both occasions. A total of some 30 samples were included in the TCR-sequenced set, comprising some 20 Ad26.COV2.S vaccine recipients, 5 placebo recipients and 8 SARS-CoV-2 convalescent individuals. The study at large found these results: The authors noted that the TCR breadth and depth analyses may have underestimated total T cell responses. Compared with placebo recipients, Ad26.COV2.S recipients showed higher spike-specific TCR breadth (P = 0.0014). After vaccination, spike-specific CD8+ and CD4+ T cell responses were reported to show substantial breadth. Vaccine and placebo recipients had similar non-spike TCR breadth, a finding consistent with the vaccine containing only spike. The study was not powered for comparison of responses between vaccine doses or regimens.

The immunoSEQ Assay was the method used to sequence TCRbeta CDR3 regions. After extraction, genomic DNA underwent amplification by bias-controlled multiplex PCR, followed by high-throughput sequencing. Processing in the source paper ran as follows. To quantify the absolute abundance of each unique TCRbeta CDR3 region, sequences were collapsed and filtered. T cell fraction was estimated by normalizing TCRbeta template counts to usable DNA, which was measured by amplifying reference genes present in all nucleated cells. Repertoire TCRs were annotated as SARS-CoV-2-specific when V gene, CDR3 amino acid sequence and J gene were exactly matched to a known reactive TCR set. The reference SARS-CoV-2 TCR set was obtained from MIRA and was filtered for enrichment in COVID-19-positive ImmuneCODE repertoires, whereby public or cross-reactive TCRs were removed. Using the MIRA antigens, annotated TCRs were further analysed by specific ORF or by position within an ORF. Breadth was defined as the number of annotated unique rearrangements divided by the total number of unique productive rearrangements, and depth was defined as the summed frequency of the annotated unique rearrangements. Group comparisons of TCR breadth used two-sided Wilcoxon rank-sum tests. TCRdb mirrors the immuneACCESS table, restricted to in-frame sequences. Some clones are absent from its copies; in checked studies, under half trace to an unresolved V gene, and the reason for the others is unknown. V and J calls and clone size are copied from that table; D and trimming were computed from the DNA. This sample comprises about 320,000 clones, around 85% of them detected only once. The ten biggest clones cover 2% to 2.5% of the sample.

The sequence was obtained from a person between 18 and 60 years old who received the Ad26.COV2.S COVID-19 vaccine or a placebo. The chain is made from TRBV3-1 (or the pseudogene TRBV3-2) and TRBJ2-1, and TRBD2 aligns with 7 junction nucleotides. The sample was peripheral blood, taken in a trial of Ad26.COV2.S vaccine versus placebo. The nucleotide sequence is TGTGCCAGCAGCCAAGCCGGGGGGAAGGTGCAGTTCTTC. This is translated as CASSQAGGKVQFF.